This passage covers 28 T cell receptor beta chains from one sample sequenced in a study of prognosis after radiotherapy for stage I lung cancer. Amplification of the TCR beta CDR3 (from genomic DNA) was done by two-round multiplex PCR. Primers were specific to each TRBV and TRBJ gene in first-round PCR. TCRdb reanalysed the multiplex PCR reads using MiXCR and keeps one entry per CDR3 protein. The sample has more than 30,000 distinct CDR3 sequences; around 40% are singletons. The material was PBMCs, obtained before or after stereotactic body radiation therapy (not recorded which). These receptors all stem from a donor over 45 with non-small cell lung cancer.

This clonotype was detected ten times or more. The J gene is TRBJ2-5, the V gene TRBV20-1; tentatively, D is TRBD2 (5 bases). Trimming stripped 3 bases from V and 2 bases from J, with 13 bases between. Germline loops: CDR1 DFQATT, CDR2 SNEGSKA (reference sequence). This CDR3 is built from 14 residues. This CDR3 reads CSAREWTGQETQYF. CDR3 DNA sequence: TGCAGTGCTAGGGAATGGACGGGACAAGAGACCCAGTACTTC.

Concerning this clonotype: The likely explanation is a read error, given a far larger clone one base away. Without the conserved terminal phenylalanine or tryptophan, this CDR3 likely stems from a read error. The chain recombines TRBV20-1 with TRBJ2-4; tentative D call: TRBD2 (5 bases). The J call is uncertain, as TRBJ2-7 better fits the DNA end. CDR3 size: 14 residues. Germline CDR1 is DFQATT and CDR2 is SNEGSKA (reference sequence). The CDR3 reads CSARDRRRHYEQYC. The DNA for the CDR3 is TGCAGTGCTAGAGACCGACGGAGGCACTACGAGCAGTACTGC.

The chain recombines TRBV6-5 with TRBJ1-2; 10 bases map to TRBD1. The germline V gene has CDR1 MNHEY and CDR2 SVGAGI. After removal of 2 bases from V and 4 bases from J, the junction contained 4 bases not matched to a gene. This CDR3 spans 15 amino acids. The CDR3 reads CASSYGTGVGYGYTF. The CDR3, as DNA: TGTGCCAGCAGTTACGGGACAGGGGTTGGCTATGGCTACACCTTC.

By share of the sample, this clonotype is medium-sized (0.01 to 0.1%). The chain links TRBV6-4 to TRBJ1-6; a weak D match, TRBD1 (6 bases). The V end lost 5 bases, the J end lost 3 bases, and 17 bases lay between the germline ends. Germline lookup yields CDR1 MRHNA and CDR2 SNTAGT. The CDR3 has 17 amino acids. CDR3 amino acids: CASSYGSRGGYNSPLHF. CDR3 nucleotide sequence: TGTGCCAGCAGTTACGGTTCCCGAGGGGGCTATAATTCACCCCTCCACTTT.

Many counts were recorded for this clonotype. The genes are TRBV2 and TRBJ2-7; 11 bases agree with TRBD1. From germline, CDR1 is SNHLY and CDR2 FYNNEI. J lost 4 bases, V lost 7 bases, and 6 bases had no gene match. This CDR3 is built from 14 residues. CDR3 amino acids: CASTLDRGRYEQYF. Here the CDR3 DNA reads TGTGCCAGCACCCTGGACAGGGGGCGATACGAGCAGTACTTC.

This clonotype was seen at least ten times. This rearrangement joins TRBV13 to TRBJ2-1; a weak D match, TRBD2 (5 bases). In germline, CDR1 is PRHDT, CDR2 FYEKMQ (reference sequence). Trimming shortened V by 3 bases and J by 10 bases, and 13 bases separated the two germline ends. CDR3 length: 13 residues. As DNA, the CDR3 is TGTGCCAGCAGCTTGGACGACTATCGGGAGCAGTTCTTC. Translating it yields CASSLDDYREQFF. Variable domain in full (rest from reference TRBV13 and TRBJ2-1): AAGVIQSPRHLIKEKRETATLKCYPIPRHDTVYWYQQGPGQDPQFLISFYEKMQSDKGSIPDRFSAQQFSDYHSELNMSSLELGDSALYFCASSLDDYREQFFGPGTRLTVL.

This clonotype was recorded many times. V is TRBV14 and J is TRBJ2-7; 7 nucleotides line up with TRBD2. There are 17 residues in the CDR3. V was pared by 3 bases and J by 0 bases, with 11 bases of the junction left unmatched. Germline V lookup: CDR1 SGHDN, CDR2 FVKESK. The DNA of the CDR3 is TGTGCCAGCAGCCACAATTCGGGGGGACCGGCCTCCTACGAGCAGTACTTC. Translated: CASSHNSGGPASYEQYF.

Turning to this clonotype: This sequence is one base from a far larger clone and is likely a read error. The rearrangement uses TRBV6-5 and TRBJ1-2, with D unresolved. This CDR3 comprises 13 residues. Germline CDR1 is MNHEY and CDR2 is SVGAGI. Deletions cut 3 bases from V and 6 bases from J, with 11 bases between. This CDR3 reads CASSYSPGDGYTF. The CDR3, as DNA: TGTGCCAGCAGTTATTCCCCCGGGGATGGCTACACCTTC.

This clonotype was recorded many times. The V gene is TRBV3-1, the J gene TRBJ1-1; 8 bases fit TRBD1. The CDR3 has 13 amino acids. CDR1 LGHDT and CDR2 YNNKEL come from the germline V gene (reference sequence). V lost 3 bases to trimming and J lost 11 bases; unmatched junction nucleotides: 8. The CDR3 is CASSHGQGGMAFF. The CDR3 DNA is TGTGCCAGCAGCCACGGACAGGGAGGGATGGCTTTCTTT.

This clonotype occurred many times. V and J are TRBV5-6 and TRBJ2-7; TRBD2 agrees at 10 bases. V shed 0 bases and J 5 bases; nucleotides not matched to a gene: 5. The CDR3 sequence is 15 residues long. Per the germline V gene, CDR1 is SGHDT and CDR2 is YYEEEE. For the CDR3, the DNA is TGTGCCAGCAGCTTGGCACCTAGCGGGGGCAACGAGCAGTACTTC. It yields the protein CASSLAPSGGNEQYF.

The chain uses TRBV6-4 and TRBJ1-6, with D perhaps matching TRBD1 (5 bases). V lost 4 bases and J 7 bases, leaving 11 bases between the germline ends. The CDR3 runs to 14 residues. In germline, CDR1 is MRHNA, CDR2 SNTAGT. CDR3: CASSVRGDNSPLHF. DNA for the CDR3: TGTGCCAGCAGTGTCAGAGGGGACAATTCACCCCTCCACTTT.

The CDR3 protein is CASSPGGQGLDTQYF. In nucleotides, the CDR3 is TGCGCCAGCAGCCCAGGGGGACAGGGATTAGATACGCAGTATTTT. The chain carries TRBV5-1 and TRBJ2-3; TRBD1 matches 9 bases. Germline V lookup: CDR1 SGHRS, CDR2 YFSETQ. The CDR3 totals 15 residues. Germline trimming cut 4 bases from V and 5 bases from J; bases unmatched to any gene: 8.

The chain carries TRBV7-2 and TRBJ2-2; D assignment may be TRBD1 or TRBD2 (5 bases each). Germline CDR1 SGHTA, CDR2 FQGNSA. The CDR3 is 14 amino acids. V lost 2 bases and J lost 9, with 13 bases in between. The CDR3 sequence is CASSLSGGVRELFF. For the CDR3, the DNA is TGTGCCAGCAGCTTAAGTGGGGGAGTCAGGGAGCTGTTTTTT.

The chain couples TRBV6-2 or TRBV6-3 to TRBJ2-7; no clear D gene. The germline gives CDR1 MNHEY, CDR2 SVGEGT. The ends were cut back, 9 bases at V and 5 bases at J, with 11 bases in the middle. The CDR3 contains 11 residues. CDR3 protein: CARSEIHEQYF. The DNA for the CDR3 is TGTGCCAGAAGTGAAATACACGAGCAGTACTTC.

A few counts support this clonotype. The V gene is TRBV3-1, the J gene TRBJ2-3; D is perhaps TRBD2 (6 bases). The CDR3 is made up of 13 amino acids. The V end was cut by 4 bases, the J end by 5 bases, with 10 bases between. CDR1 LGHDT and CDR2 YNNKEL come from the germline V gene (reference sequence). CDR3 sequence (DNA): TGTGCCAGCAGCCCCTCCGGGGGAGATACGCAGTATTTT. This gives the protein CASSPSGGDTQYF.

This clonotype was seen repeatedly, ten times or more. This chain joins TRBV20-1 and TRBJ2-3, with 13 bases fitting TRBD2. The J segment lost 1 base and the V segment lost 5 bases, leaving 6 bases of the junction unmatched. The V gene's germline CDR1 is DFQATT and CDR2 SNEGSKA (reference sequence). The CDR3 spans 16 residues. This chain's CDR3 is CSAPGLAGVGTDTQYF. Written as DNA, the CDR3 is TGCAGTGCTCCCGGACTAGCGGGAGTTGGCACAGATACGCAGTATTTT.

With respect to this clonotype: At one end, the junction sequence differs from germline, possibly due to a read error. The J gene is TRBJ2-2, the V gene TRBV5-1; the D gene is possibly TRBD2 (6 bases). The CDR3 extends over 14 amino acids. Germline CDR1 reads SGHRS; CDR2 reads YFSETQ. The CDR3 DNA reads as TGCGCCAGCATCTTAGGCGGGGTCACCTGGGAGCTGTTTTTT. Protein sequence: CASILGGVTWELFF.

The table lists this clonotype with a few counts. With a far larger clone one base away, a read error is the likely cause. The V call is TRBV6-6, the J call TRBJ2-7; D call uncertain. Germline values: CDR1 MNHNY, CDR2 SVGAGI (reference sequence). The CDR3 contains 13 residues. V was cut by 1 base and J by 4 bases, with 8 bases left in between. Here the CDR3 DNA reads TGTGCCAGCAGTTACTTGCCATCTTACGAGCAGTACTTC. Encoded protein: CASSYLPSYEQYF.

This clonotype qualifies as medium-sized. The chain employs TRBV6-1 and TRBJ2-7; tentatively, D is TRBD1 (6 bases). The germline gives CDR1 MNHNS, CDR2 SASEGT. This CDR3 has 14 residues. V was trimmed by 6 bases and J by 0 bases, leaving 12 bases between them. The DNA of the CDR3 is TGTGCCAGCAGCACAGGGCCGGGCTCCTACGAGCAGTACTTC. Translated: CASSTGPGSYEQYF.

V and J are TRBV5-4 and TRBJ2-3; the D gene is possibly TRBD1 (6 bases). Deletions cut 5 bases from V and 6 bases from J, with 22 bases between. The CDR3 covers 16 residues. Germline CDR1 is SGHNT and CDR2 is YYREEE (reference sequence). The CDR3: CASSYQRNSQGDTQYF. CDR3 sequence (DNA): TGTGCCAGCAGTTATCAGCGAAACTCCCAGGGGGATACGCAGTATTTT.

The table lists this clonotype with many counts. The chain links TRBV6-1 to TRBJ1-4; D is uncertain. The germline gives CDR1 MNHNS, CDR2 SASEGT. The CDR3 loop spans 15 amino acids. V was trimmed by 8 bases and J by 2 bases, leaving 15 bases between them. The CDR3 nucleotides are TGTGCCAGCCGCGCGGGGTTGACGACTAATGAAAAACTGTTTTTT. This translates into CASRAGLTTNEKLFF.

This clonotype has at least ten counts. This chain connects TRBV4-1 to TRBJ2-2, with D possibly called TRBD1 or TRBD2 (6 bases each). V was pared by 0 bases and J by 4 bases, with 12 bases between. Germline CDR1 is MGHRA and CDR2 is YSYEKL. CDR3 length: 16 amino acids. In DNA, the CDR3 is TGCGCCAGCAGCCAAGATTCGGGGGCGACCACCGGGGAGCTGTTTTTT. Its translation is CASSQDSGATTGELFF.

This clonotype has at least ten counts. This chain links TRBV9 with TRBJ1-4; D might be TRBD1 (6 bases). Germline V gene data show CDR1 as SGDLS and CDR2 as YYNGEE. CDR3 length: 15 amino acids. V was trimmed by 4 bases and J by 7 bases, leaving 17 bases between them. The CDR3 protein is CASSLQGLRGEKLFF. In DNA, the CDR3 is TGTGCCAGCAGCTTGCAGGGGTTGCGTGGTGAAAAACTGTTTTTT.

On this clonotype itself: A far larger clone is only one base removed, so a read error is likely. J is TRBJ2-5 and V is TRBV6-2 or TRBV6-3; tentatively, D is TRBD1 or TRBD2 (5 bases each). The CDR3 extends over 14 amino acids. Germline CDR1 MNHEY, CDR2 SVGEGT. The CDR3 DNA reads TGTGCCAGCAAAATCCTAGGGACGGCAGAGACCAAGTACTTC. It codes for CASKILGTAETKYF.

This clonotype has ten or more counts. The chain links TRBV5-5 to TRBJ2-1; no reliable D call. The CDR3 consists of 15 residues. The V end was cut by 4 bases, the J end by 7 bases, with 18 bases between. Germline CDR1 and CDR2: SGHKS and YYEKEE (reference sequence). This CDR3 is CASSKQPLTLNEQFF. The CDR3 DNA follows: TGTGCCAGCAGCAAACAGCCACTAACCTTGAATGAGCAGTTCTTC. The whole variable domain, remainder taken from reference TRBV5-5 and TRBJ2-1, is DAGVTQSPTHLIKTRGQQVTLRCSPISGHKSVSWYQQVLGQGPQFIFQYYEKEERGRGNFPDRFSARQFPNYSSELNVNALLLGDSALYLCASSKQPLTLNEQFFGPGTRLTVL.

At least ten counts were recorded for this clonotype. The chain carries TRBV6-1 and TRBJ1-2; TRBD1 aligns across 7 bases. CDR3 length equals 14 residues. The germline gives CDR1 MNHNS, CDR2 SASEGT. Trimming removed 6 bases from V and 7 bases from J; junction bases left unmatched: 11. CDR3 nucleotide sequence: TGTGCCAGCAGACAGACAGGGTATCTTTCTGGCTACACCTTC. The encoded protein is CASRQTGYLSGYTF.

This clonotype was observed at least ten times. The chain uses TRBV28 and TRBJ1-3, with D hard to call. This CDR3 spans 15 amino acids. CDR1 MDHEN and CDR2 SYDVKM come from the germline V gene. V lost 4 bases, J lost 3 bases, and 13 bases lay in between. CDR3 residues: CASSSVGRNGNTIYF. The CDR3 nucleotides read TGTGCCAGCAGTTCGGTCGGGCGGAATGGAAACACCATATATTTT.

Note on this clonotype: The junction differs from germline at one of its ends, possibly a read error. The rearrangement joins TRBV27 to TRBJ1-6; D unresolved. The V gene's germline CDR1 is MNHEY and CDR2 SMNVEV (reference sequence). The CDR3 has 15 residues. The DNA of the CDR3 is TGTGCAAGCAGTAGAGACTACTCCTATAATTCACCCCTCAACTTT. Residues: CASSRDYSYNSPLNF.